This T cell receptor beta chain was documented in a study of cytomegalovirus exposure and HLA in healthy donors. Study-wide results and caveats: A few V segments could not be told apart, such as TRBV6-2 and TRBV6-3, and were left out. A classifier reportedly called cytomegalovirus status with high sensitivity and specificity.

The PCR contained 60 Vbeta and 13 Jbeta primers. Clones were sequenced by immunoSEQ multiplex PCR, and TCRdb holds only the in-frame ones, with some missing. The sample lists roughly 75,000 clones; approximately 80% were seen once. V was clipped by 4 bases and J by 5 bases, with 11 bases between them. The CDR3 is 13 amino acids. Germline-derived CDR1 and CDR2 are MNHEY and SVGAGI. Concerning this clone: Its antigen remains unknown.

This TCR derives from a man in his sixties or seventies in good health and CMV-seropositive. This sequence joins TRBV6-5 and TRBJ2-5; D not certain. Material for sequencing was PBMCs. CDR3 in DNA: TGTGCCAGCAGTTTAGAAGCTTCGGAGACCCAGTACTTC. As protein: CASSLEASETQYF.